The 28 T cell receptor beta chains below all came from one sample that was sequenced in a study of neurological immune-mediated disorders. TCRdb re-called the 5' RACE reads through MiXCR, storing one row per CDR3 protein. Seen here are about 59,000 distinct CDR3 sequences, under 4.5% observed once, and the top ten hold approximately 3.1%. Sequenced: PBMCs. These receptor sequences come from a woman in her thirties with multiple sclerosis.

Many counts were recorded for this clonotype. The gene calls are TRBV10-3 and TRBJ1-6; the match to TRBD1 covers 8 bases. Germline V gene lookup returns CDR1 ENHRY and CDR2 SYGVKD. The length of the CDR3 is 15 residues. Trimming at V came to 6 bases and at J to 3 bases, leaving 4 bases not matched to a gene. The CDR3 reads CAIRDGQGYNSPLHF. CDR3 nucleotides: TGTGCCATCAGAGACGGACAGGGCTATAATTCACCCCTCCACTTT.

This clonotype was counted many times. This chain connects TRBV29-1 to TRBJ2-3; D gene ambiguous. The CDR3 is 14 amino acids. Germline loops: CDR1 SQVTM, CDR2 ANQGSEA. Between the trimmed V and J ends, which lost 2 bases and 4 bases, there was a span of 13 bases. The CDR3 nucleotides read TGCAGCGTTGAATTAACGTTCCCTGCAGATACGCAGTATTTT. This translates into CSVELTFPADTQYF.

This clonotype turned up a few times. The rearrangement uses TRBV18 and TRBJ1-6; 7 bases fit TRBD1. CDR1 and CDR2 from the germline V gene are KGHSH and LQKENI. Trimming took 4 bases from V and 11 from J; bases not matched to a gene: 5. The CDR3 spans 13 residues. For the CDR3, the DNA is TGTGCCAGCTCACAGAAACAGGGGCCACCCCTCCACTTT. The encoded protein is CASSQKQGPPLHF.

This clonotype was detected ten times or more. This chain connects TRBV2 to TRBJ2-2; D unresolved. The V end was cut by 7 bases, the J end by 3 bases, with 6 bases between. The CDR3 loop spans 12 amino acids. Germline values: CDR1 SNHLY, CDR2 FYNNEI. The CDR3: CASTQDTGELFF. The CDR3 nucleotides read TGTGCCAGCACCCAGGACACCGGGGAGCTGTTTTTT.

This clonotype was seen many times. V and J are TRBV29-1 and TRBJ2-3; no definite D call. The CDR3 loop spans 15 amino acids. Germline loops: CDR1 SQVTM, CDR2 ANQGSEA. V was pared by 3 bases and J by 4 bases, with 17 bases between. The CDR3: CSVESTAERPDTQYF. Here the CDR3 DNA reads TGCAGCGTTGAGTCGACGGCCGAACGGCCAGATACGCAGTATTTT.

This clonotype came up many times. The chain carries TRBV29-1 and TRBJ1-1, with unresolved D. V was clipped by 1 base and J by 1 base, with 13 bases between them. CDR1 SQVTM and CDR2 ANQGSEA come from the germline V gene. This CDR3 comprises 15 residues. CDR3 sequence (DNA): TGCAGCGTTGAAGGACACTCGGGAGAGAACACTGAAGCTTTCTTT. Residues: CSVEGHSGENTEAFF.

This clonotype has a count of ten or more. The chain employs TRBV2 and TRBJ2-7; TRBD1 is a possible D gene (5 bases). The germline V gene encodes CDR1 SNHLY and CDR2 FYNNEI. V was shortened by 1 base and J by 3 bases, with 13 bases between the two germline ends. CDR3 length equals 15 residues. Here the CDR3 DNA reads TGTGCCAGCAGTGAAGAGGGTGGGGCCTTCTACGAGCAGTACTTC. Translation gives CASSEEGGAFYEQYF.

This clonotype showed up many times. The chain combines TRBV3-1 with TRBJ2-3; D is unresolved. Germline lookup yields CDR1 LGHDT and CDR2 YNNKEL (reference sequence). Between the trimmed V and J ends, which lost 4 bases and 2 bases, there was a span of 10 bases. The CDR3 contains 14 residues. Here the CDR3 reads CASSPMDLTDTQYF. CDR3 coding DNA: TGTGCCAGCAGCCCGATGGACCTCACAGATACGCAGTATTTT.

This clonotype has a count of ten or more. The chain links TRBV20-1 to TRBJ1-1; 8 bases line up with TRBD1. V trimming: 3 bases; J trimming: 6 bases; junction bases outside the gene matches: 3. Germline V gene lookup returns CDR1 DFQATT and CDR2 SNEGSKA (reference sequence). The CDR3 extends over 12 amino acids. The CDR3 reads CSARWDRSEAFF. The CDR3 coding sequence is TGCAGTGCTAGGTGGGACAGGTCTGAAGCTTTCTTT.

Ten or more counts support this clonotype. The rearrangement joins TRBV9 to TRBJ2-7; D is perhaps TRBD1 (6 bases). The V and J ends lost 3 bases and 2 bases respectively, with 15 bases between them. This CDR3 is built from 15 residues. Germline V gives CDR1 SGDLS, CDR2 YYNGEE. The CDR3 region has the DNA TGTGCCAGCAGCGCGAGGGACACGACGCCCTACGAGCAGTACTTC. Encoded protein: CASSARDTTPYEQYF.

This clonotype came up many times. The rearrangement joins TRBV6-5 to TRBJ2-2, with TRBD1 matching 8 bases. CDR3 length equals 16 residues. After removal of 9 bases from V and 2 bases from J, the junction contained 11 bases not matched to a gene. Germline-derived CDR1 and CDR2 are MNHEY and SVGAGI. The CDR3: CASSRTGSFNTGELFF. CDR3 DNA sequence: TGTGCCAGTTCGCGGACAGGGAGCTTCAACACCGGGGAGCTGTTTTTT.

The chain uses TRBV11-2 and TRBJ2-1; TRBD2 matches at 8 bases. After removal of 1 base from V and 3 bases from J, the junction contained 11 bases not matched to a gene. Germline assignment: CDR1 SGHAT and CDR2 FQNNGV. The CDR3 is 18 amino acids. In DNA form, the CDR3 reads TGTGCCAGCAGCTTAGTAGTTTCCGGGGGGGCCGGCTACAATGAGCAGTTCTTC. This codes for CASSLVVSGGAGYNEQFF.

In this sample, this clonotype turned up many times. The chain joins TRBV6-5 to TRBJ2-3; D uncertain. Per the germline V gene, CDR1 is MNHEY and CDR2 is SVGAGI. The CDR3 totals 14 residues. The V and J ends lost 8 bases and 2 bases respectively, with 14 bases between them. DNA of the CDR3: TGTGCCAGCGGCCCCGGGCAACACACAGATACGCAGTATTTT. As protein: CASGPGQHTDTQYF.

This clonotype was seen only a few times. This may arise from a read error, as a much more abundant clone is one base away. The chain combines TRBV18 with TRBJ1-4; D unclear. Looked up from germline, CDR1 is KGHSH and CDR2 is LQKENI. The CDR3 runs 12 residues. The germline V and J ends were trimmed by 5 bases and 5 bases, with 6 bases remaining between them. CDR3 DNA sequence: TGTGCCAGCTCAACCCGGAATGAAAAACTGTTTTTT. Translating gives CASSTRNEKLFF.

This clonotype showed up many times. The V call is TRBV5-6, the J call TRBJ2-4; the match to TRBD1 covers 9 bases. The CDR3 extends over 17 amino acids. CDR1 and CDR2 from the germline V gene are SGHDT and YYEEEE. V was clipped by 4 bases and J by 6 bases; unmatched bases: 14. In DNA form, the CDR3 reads TGTGCCAGCAGCGGGGGGGTCTGGACAGGGGTGAGAAACATTCAGTACTTC. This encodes CASSGGVWTGVRNIQYF. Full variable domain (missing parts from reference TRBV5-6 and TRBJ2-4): DAGVTQSPTHLIKTRGQQVTLRCSPKSGHDTVSWYQQALGQGPQFIFQYYEEEERQRGNFPDRFSGHQFPNYSSELNVNALLLGDSALYLCASSGGVWTGVRNIQYFGAGTRLSVL.

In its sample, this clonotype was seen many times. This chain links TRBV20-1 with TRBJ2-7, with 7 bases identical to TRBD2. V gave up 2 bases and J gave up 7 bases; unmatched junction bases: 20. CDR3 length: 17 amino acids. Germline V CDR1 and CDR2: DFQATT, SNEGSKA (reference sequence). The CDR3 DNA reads TGCAGTGCTAGAAAAACGACCTCCGGGACTACCCCTACAGAGCAGTACTTC. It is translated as CSARKTTSGTTPTEQYF.

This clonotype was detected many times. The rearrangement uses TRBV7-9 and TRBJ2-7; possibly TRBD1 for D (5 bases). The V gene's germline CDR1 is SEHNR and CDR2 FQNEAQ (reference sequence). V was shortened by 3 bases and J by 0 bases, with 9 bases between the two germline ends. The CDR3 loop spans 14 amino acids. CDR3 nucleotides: TGTGCCAGCAGCTTTGGGGCAAGCTCCTACGAGCAGTACTTC. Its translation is CASSFGASSYEQYF.

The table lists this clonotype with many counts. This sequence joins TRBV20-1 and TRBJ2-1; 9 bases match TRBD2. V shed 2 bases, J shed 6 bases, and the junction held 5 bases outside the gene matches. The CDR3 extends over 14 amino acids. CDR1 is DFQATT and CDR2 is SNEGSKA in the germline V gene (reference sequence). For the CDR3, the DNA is TGCAGTGCTAGATATATTAGCGGGGGCAATGAGCAGTTCTTC. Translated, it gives CSARYISGGNEQFF.

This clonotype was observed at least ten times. The CDR3 loop is CASSLALGDNLRGYTF. The CDR3, as DNA: TGCGCCAGCAGCTTGGCGCTGGGAGACAACCTCCGAGGCTACACCTTC. This chain connects TRBV5-1 to TRBJ1-2, with unresolved D. This CDR3 has 16 residues. Deletions cut 0 bases from V and 8 bases from J, with 20 bases between. Germline V CDR1 and CDR2: SGHRS, YFSETQ.

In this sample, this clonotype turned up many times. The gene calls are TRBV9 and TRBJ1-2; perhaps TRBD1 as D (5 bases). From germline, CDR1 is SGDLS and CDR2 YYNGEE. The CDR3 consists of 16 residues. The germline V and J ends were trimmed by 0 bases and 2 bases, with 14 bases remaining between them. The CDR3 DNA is TGTGCCAGCAGCGTAGCCAACGGGGCTTTCAACTATGGCTACACCTTC. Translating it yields CASSVANGAFNYGYTF.

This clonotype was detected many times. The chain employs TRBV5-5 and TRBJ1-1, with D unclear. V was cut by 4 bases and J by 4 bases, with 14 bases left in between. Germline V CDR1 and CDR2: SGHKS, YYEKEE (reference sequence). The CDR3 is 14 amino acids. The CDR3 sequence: CASSLRWVGTEAFF. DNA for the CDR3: TGTGCCAGCAGCCTACGCTGGGTGGGCACTGAAGCTTTCTTT.

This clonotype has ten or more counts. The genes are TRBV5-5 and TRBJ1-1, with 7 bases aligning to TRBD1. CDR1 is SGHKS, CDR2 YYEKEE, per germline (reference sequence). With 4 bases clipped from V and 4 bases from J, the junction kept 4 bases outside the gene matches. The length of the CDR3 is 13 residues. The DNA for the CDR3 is TGTGCCAGCAGCCACGGGACAGCCACTGAAGCTTTCTTT. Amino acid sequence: CASSHGTATEAFF.

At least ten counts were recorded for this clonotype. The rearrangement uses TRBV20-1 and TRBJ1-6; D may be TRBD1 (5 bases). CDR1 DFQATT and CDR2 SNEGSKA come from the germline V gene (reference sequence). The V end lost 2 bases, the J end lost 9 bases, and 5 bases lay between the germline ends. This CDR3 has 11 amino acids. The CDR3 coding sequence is TGCAGTGCTAGAAGGGGTTCACCCCTCCACTTT. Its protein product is CSARRGSPLHF.

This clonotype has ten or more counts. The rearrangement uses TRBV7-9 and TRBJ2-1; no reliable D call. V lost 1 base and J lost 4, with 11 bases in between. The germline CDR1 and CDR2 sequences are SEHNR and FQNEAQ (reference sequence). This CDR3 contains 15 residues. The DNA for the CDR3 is TGTGCCAGCAGCTTAGAGGTGCAGCTTTACAATGAGCAGTTCTTC. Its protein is CASSLEVQLYNEQFF.

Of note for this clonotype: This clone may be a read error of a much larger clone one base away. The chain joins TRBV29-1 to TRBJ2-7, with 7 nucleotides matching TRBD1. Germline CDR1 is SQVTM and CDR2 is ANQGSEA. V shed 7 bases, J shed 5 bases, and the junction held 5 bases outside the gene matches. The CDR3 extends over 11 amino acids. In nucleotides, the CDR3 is TGCAGCGCCGGGACAGTGGACGAGCAGTACTTC. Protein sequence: CSAGTVDEQYF.

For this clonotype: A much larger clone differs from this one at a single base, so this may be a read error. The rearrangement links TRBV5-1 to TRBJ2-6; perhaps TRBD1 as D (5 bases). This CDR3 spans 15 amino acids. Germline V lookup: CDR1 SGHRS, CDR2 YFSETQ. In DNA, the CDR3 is TGCGCCAGCGAGACGGGCCATGGTGGGGCCAAAGTCCTGACTTTC. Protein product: CASETGHGGAKVLTF. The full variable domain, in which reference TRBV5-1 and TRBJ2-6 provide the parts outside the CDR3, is KAGVTQTPRYLIKTRGQQVTLSCSPISGHRSVSWYQQTPGQGLQFLFEYFSETQRNKGNFPGRFSGRQFSNSRSEMNVSTLELGDSALYLCASETGHGGAKVLTFGAGSRLTVL.

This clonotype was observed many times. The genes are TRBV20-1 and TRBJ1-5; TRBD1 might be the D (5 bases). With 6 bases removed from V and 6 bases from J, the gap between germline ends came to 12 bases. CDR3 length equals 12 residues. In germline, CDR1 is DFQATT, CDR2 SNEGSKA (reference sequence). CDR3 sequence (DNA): TGCAGTGCAGGAGGGGCTATTCAGCCCCAGCATTTT. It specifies CSAGGAIQPQHF.

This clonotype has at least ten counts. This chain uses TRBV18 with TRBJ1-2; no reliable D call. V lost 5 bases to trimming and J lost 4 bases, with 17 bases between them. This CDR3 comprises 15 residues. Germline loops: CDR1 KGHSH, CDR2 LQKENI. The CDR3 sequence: CASSAESTGGYGYTF. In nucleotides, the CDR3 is TGTGCCAGCTCAGCGGAATCAACGGGAGGCTATGGCTACACCTTC.